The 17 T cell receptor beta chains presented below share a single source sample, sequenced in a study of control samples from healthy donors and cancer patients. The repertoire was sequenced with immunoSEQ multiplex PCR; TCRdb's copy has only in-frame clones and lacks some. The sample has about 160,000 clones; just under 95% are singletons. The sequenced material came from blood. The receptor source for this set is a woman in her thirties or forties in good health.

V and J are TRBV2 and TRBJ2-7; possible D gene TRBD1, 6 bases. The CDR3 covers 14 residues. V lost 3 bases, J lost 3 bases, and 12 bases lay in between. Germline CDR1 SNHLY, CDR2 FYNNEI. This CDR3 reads CASSDDRSSYEQYF. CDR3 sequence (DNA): TGTGCCAGCAGTGACGACAGGTCCAGCTACGAGCAGTACTTC. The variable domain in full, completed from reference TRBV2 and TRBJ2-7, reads EPEVTQTPSHQVTQMGQEVILRCVPISNHLYFYWYRQILGQKVEFLVSFYNNEISEKSEIFDDQFSVERPDGSNFTLKIRSTKLEDSAMYFCASSDDRSSYEQYFGPGTRLTVT.

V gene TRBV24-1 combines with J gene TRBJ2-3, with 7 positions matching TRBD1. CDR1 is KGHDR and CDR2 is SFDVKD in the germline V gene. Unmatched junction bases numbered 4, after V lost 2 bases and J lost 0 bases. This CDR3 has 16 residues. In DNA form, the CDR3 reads TGTGCCACCAGTGATTGGGACAGCGCTAGCACAGATACGCAGTATTTT. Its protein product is CATSDWDSASTDTQYF.

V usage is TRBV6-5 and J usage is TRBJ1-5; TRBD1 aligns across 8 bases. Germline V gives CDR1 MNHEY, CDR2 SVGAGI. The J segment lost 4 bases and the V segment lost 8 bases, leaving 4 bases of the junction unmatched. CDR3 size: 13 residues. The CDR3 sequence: CASGRTGNQPQHF. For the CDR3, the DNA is TGTGCCAGCGGCAGGACAGGGAATCAGCCCCAGCATTTT.

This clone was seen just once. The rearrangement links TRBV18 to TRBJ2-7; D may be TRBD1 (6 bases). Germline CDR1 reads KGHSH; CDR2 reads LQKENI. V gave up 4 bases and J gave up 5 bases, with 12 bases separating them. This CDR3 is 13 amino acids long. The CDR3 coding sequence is TGTGCCAGCTCACAACAGGGAACCCACGAGCAGTACTTC. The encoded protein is CASSQQGTHEQYF. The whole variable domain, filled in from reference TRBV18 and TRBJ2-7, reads NAGVMQNPRHLVRRRGQEARLRCSPMKGHSHVYWYRQLPEEGLKFMVYLQKENIIDESGMPKERFSAEFPKEGPSILRIQQVVRGDSAAYFCASSQQGTHEQYFGPGTRLTVT.

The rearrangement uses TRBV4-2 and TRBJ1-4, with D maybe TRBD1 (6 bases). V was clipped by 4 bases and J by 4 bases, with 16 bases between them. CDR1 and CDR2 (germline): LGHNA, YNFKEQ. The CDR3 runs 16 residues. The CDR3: CASSPRQQGGNEKLFF. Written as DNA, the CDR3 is TGTGCCAGCAGCCCCAGACAACAGGGCGGTAATGAAAAACTGTTTTTT.

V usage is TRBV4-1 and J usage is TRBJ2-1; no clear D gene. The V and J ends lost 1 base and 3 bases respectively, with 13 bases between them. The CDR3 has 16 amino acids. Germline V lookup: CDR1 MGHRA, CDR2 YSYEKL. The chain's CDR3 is CASSQAPKSDYNEQFF. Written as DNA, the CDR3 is TGCGCCAGCAGCCAAGCGCCCAAAAGTGACTACAATGAGCAGTTCTTC.

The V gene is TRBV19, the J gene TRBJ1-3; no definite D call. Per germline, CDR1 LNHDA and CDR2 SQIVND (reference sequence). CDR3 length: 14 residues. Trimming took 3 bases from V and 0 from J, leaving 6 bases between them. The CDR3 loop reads CASSMPLSGNTIYF. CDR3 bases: TGTGCCAGTAGTATGCCCCTCTCTGGAAACACCATATATTTT.

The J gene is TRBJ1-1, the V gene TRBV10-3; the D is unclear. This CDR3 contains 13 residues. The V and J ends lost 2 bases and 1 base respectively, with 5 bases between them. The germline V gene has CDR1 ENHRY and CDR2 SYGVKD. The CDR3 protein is CAISEQRNTEAFF. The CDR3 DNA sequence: TGTGCCATCAGTGAGCAGAGGAACACTGAAGCTTTCTTT.

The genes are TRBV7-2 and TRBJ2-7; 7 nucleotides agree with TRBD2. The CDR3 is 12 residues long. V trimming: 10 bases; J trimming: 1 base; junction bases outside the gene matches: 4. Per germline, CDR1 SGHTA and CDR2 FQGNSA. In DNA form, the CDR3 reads TGTGCCATTGGGCGGGGGTCCTACGAGCAGTACTTC. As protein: CAIGRGSYEQYF.

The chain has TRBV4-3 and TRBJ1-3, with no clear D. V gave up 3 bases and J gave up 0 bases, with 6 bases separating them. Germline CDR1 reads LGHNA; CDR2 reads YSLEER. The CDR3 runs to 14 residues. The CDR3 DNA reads TGCGCCAGCAGCCAGGGTCTCTCTGGAAACACCATATATTTT. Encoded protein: CASSQGLSGNTIYF.

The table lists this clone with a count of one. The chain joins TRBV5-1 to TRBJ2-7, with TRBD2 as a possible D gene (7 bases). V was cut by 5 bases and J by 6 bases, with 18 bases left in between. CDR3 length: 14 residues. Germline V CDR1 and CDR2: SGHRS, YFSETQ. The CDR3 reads CASREGGPVGEQYF. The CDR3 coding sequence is TGCGCCAGCAGAGAGGGGGGGCCTGTTGGCGAGCAGTACTTC.

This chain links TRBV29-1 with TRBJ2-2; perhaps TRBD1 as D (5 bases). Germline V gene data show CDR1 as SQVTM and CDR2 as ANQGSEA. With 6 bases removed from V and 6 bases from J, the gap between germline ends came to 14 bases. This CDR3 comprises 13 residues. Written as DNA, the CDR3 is TGCAGCGTCTTGCAGGGTTATGCCGGGGAGCTGTTTTTT. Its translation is CSVLQGYAGELFF.

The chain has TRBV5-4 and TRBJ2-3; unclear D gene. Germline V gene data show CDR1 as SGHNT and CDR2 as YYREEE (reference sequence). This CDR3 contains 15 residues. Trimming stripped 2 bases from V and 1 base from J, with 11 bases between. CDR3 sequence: CASSFTGSGTDTQYF. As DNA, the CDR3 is TGTGCCAGCAGCTTTACTGGGTCAGGCACAGATACGCAGTATTTT.

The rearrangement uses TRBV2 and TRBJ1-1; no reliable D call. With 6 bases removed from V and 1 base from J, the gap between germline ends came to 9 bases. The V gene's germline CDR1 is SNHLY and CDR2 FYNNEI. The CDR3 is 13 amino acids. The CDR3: CASRVVQNTEAFF. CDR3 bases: TGTGCCAGCAGGGTCGTTCAGAACACTGAAGCTTTCTTT.

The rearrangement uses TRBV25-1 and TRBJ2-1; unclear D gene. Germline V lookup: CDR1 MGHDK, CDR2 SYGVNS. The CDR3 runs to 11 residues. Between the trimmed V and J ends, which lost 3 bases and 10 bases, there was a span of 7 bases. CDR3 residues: CASSDTQEQFF. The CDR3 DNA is TGTGCCAGCAGTGATACTCAGGAGCAGTTCTTC.

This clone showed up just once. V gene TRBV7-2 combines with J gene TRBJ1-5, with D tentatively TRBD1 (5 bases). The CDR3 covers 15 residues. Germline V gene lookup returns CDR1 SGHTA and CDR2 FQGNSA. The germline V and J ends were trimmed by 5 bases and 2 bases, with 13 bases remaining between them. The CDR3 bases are TGTGCCAGCAGCCCGGATTCGGGGCGCAATCAGCCCCAGCATTTT. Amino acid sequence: CASSPDSGRNQPQHF.

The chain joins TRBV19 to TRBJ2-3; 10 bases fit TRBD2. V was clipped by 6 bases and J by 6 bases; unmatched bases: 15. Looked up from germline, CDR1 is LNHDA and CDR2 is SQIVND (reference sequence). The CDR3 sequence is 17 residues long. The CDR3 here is CASSRVRLAGEGDTQYF. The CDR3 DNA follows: TGTGCCAGTAGCCGCGTTCGGCTAGCGGGAGAAGGGGATACGCAGTATTTT.